This T cell receptor beta chain originates from a study of blood T cells in healthy people across ages (dated by TCRdb to about 2015). Turning to the overall study: In model experiments, template switching captured about one uniquely barcoded TCR beta cDNA molecule for every two T cells. Using deep sequencing normalized with unique cDNA molecular identifiers, the study measured how TCR beta repertoire diversity changes with age. The donors were divided into four age groups: young (average approximately 16 years), middle-aged (roughly 42), aged (roughly 66) and long-lived (around 80). To avoid experimental bias, donors of different ages were randomly spread across the sequencing lanes. Using the same blood draw, the study looked at two additional independent replicas of 1 million unique cDNA reads for two donors, one aged 18 to 29 and the other aged 80 or older. On the study overall, not on this receptor specifically: Observed TCR beta diversity per million T cells fell roughly linearly with age, and a significant reduction was already apparent by age about 38. The percentage of naive T cells measured by flow cytometry correlated strongly with observed TCR beta diversity. Because donor CMV infection status was unknown, age-related changes in expanded clonotypes were potentially confounded. Compared with the aged group, the long-lived group had more naive CD4+ T cells, fewer expanded clones and increased TCR diversity, suggesting age selection. Because profiling used bulk unsorted PBMCs, naive and antigen-experienced compartments could not be compared conclusively. Estimates of total diversity based on one million sequenced T cells were regarded as lower bounds and as underestimates.

Libraries came from 5' RACE. Instrument on record: Illumina HiSeq 2500. A second PCR of about 6 to 12 cycles was performed with a sample-barcoded 5' primer and a J-beta primer mix. A unique molecular identifier was introduced onto each TCR beta cDNA molecule by a template-switch 5' adaptor carrying 12 random nucleotides. At least 3 million CDR3-containing paired-end reads were obtained from each sample. First-strand cDNA synthesis was performed from all RNA using the Mint cDNA synthesis kit, with priming by a TRBC-specific oligonucleotide. Following uracil-DNA glycosylase treatment, all cDNA underwent a first 18-cycle PCR with the universal primers M1SS and BC2_uni_R. The study's own analysis went as follows. Each sample was normalized by randomly selecting 1 million high-quality reads, each carrying a distinct molecular identifier. Instead of being binned into consensus sequences, reads with shared molecular identifiers were discarded. CDR3 identification, clonotype clustering and error correction used MiTCR with a Q25 quality threshold and the strictest error-elimination algorithm. A nonparametric unseen species model with Euler transformation was used to estimate a lower bound on total TCR beta diversity. TCRdb ran its own pipeline on the public reads, namely fastp trimming at Q25 and MiXCR clone calling, and kept in-frame beta chains. CDR3 protein duplicates are merged, each entry listing the most common genes and DNA. The V and J calls, along with clone size, are taken from TCRdb and not from the paper's own processing. Recorded for this sample are some 920,000 distinct CDR3 sequences; roughly 47% of them occurred a single time. Over 20% of the sample rests with the top ten.

Deletion took 1 base off V and 3 bases off J, with a span of 10 bases between the germline ends. The CDR3 spans 14 residues, from the cysteine through the phenylalanine. Only the CDR3 DNA stays, 42 bases, in frame from base 1. Based on the germline V gene, the CDR1 and CDR2 sequences are WSHSY and SAAADI. The roughly 42 donors, aged roughly 6 to 95 years, were systemically healthy Caucasian individuals from Russia. Each donor gave approximately 9.4 milliliters of peripheral blood, drawn into EDTA-treated Vacutainer tubes. Ficoll-Paque density-gradient centrifugation was used to isolate PBMCs, with at least 7 million per sample. Total RNA was extracted from PBMCs with Trizol reagent, with at least 5 micrograms obtained per sample. Naive CD45RAhigh/CD27high T cell percentages were measured by flow cytometry on a PBMC aliquot from every donor. Remarks on this clonotype: Its antigen is currently not known. No per-base quality is available; no much larger clone lies one base away.

Material for sequencing was blood. The chain joins TRBV10-2 to TRBJ2-7; the D gene is not confidently resolved. The origin of this receptor is a woman in her sixties or seventies in good health. The CDR3 region has the sequence CASSELGPRYEQYF. The sequenced DNA: TGCGCCAGCAGTGAGTTAGGTCCCCGCTACGAGCAGTACTTC.